This TCR beta chain is drawn from a study of T cell responses to AZD1222 COVID-19 vaccine. Overall study findings and caveats: There were repertoire samples only from the period after the peak T cell response. White British people made up most donors, females outnumbered males, and clonal diversity was possibly underestimated. Close to half of all spike-specific TCRs reportedly target regions of the variants that are unmutated. Spike-specific TCR breadth and depth went up after people got two AZD1222 doses.

About this clone: What it binds is not known.

Produced via immunoSEQ multiplex PCR; TCRdb's table is partial and in-frame only. The sample carries about 160,000 clones, 91% recorded once. V was cut by 10 bases and J by 7 bases, with 16 bases left in between. The CDR3 is 12 residues long. The germline V gene encodes CDR1 MNHNY and CDR2 SVGAGI (reference sequence). The rearrangement uses TRBV6-6 and TRBJ1-2, with D possibly being TRBD1 (5 bases). The sequence was collected from an adult in good health. The starting material was peripheral blood, obtained on day 0 of AZD1222 vaccination. The CDR3 spells CATLQGPGGYTF. CDR3 sequence (DNA): TGTGCCACATTGCAGGGCCCAGGTGGCTACACCTTC.